The clone carrying this T cell receptor beta chain was counted only a few times. The sample belongs to a study of T cell repertoires in cytomegalovirus infection. Study as a whole: Based on public TCR beta signatures, there were indications of CMV infection and of a matching HLA type.

Each CDR3 protein gets one entry after TCRdb re-called the reads with MiXCR. The repertoire has approximately 400,000 distinct CDR3 sequences, 31% of them found once; the top ten carry around 15%. This CDR3 spans 15 amino acids. V shed 5 bases and J shed 0 bases, with 11 bases lying between them. From germline, CDR1 is MNHNY and CDR2 SVGAGI (reference sequence). Material: PBMCs. This sequence originates from a human donor in good health (CMV status not recorded). Some clones in this sample may be carry-over from other donors' samples. V gene TRBV6-6 combines with J gene TRBJ1-5; the D gene is possibly TRBD1 (5 bases). CDR3 in amino acids: CASSTTGDSNQPQHF. CDR3 bases: TGTGCCAGCAGTACAACAGGAGATAGCAATCAGCCCCAGCATTTT.